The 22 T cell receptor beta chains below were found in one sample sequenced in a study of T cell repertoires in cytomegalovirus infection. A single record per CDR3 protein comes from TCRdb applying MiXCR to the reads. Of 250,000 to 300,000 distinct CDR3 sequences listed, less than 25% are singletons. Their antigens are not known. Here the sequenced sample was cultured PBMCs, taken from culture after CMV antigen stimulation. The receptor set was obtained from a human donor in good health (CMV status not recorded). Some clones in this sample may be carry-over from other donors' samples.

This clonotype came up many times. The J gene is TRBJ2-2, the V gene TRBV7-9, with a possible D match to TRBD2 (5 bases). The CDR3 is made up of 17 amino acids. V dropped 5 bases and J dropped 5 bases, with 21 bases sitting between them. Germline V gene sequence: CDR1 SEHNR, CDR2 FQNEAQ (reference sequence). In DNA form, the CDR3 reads TGTGCCAGCAGCGCCACGGGTAACGTAGCGAGTACCGGGGAGCTGTTTTTT. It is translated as CASSATGNVASTGELFF. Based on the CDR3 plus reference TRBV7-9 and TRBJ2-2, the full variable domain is DTGVSQNPRHKITKRGQNVTFRCDPISEHNRLYWYRQTLGQGPEFLTYFQNEAQLEKSRLLSDRFSAERPKGSFSTLEIQRTEQGDSAMYLCASSATGNVASTGELFFGEGSRLTVL.

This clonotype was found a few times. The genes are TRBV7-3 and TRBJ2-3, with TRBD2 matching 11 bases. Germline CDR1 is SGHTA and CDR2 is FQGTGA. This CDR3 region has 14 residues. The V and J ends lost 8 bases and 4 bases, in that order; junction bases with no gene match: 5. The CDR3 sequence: CASGFSGRADTQYF. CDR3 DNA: TGTGCCAGCGGTTTTAGCGGGAGGGCAGATACGCAGTATTTT.

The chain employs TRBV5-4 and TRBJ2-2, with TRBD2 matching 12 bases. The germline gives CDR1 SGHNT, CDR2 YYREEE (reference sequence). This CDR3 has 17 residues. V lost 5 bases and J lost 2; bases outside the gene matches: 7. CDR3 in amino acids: CASRIGLAGPNTGELFF. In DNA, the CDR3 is TGTGCCAGCAGGATTGGACTAGCGGGGCCCAACACCGGGGAGCTGTTTTTT.

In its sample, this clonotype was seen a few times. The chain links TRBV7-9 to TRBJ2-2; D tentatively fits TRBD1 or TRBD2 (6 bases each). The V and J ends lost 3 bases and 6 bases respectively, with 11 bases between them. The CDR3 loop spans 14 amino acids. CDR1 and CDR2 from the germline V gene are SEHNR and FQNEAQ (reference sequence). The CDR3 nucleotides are TGTGCCAGCAGCTTGCAGGGGAGGTCCGGGGAGCTGTTTTTT. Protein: CASSLQGRSGELFF. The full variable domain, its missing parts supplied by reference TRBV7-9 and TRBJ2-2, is DTGVSQNPRHKITKRGQNVTFRCDPISEHNRLYWYRQTLGQGPEFLTYFQNEAQLEKSRLLSDRFSAERPKGSFSTLEIQRTEQGDSAMYLCASSLQGRSGELFFGEGSRLTVL.

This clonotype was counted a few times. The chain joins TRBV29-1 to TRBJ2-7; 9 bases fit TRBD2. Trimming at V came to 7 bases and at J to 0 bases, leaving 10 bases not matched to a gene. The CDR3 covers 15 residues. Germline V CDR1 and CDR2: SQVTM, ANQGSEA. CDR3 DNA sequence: TGCAGCGGGATTTGGCGGGAGGGGGGCTCCTACGAGCAGTACTTC. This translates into CSGIWREGGSYEQYF.

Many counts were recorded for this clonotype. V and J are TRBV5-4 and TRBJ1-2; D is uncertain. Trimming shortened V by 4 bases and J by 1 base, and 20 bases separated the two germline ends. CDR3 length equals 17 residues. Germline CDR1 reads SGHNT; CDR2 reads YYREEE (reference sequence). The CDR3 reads CASSQPGRTHINYGYTF. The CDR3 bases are TGTGCCAGCAGCCAACCTGGTAGGACCCACATTAACTATGGCTACACCTTC.

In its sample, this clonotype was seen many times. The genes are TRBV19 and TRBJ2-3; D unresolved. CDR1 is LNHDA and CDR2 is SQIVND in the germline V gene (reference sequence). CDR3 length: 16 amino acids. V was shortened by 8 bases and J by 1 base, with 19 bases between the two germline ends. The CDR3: CASSSRLREGTDTQYF. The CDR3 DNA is TGTGCCAGTTCTTCCAGGCTGCGAGAGGGCACAGATACGCAGTATTTT.

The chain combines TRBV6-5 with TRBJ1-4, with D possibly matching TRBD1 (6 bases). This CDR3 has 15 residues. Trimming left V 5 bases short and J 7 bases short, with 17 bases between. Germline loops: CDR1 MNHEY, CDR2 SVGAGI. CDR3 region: CASSTSGGPGEKLFF. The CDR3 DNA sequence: TGTGCCAGCAGTACCTCGGGGGGGCCGGGTGAAAAACTGTTTTTT.

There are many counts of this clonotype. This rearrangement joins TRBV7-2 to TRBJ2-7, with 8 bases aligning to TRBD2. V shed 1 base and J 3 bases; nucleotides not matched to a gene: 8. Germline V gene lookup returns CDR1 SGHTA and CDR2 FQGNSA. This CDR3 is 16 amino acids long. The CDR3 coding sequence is TGTGCCAGCAGCTTAGTTTCTAGCGGGTATAACTACGAGCAGTACTTC. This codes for CASSLVSSGYNYEQYF.

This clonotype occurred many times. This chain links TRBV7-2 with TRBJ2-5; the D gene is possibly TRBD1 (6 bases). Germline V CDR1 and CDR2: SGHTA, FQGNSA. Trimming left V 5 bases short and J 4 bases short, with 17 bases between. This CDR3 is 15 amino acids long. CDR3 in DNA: TGTGCCAGCAGCGTACAGGGCGATCCCCGAGAGACCCAGTACTTC. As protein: CASSVQGDPRETQYF.

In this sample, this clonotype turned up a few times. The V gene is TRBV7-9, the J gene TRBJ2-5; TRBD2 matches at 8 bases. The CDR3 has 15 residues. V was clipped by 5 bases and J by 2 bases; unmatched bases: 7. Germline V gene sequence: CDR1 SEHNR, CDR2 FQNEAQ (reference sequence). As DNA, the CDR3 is TGTGCCAGCAGCCACGGGAGGGCCGTGCAAGAGACCCAGTACTTC. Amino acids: CASSHGRAVQETQYF. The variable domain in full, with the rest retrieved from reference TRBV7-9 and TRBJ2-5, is DTGVSQNPRHKITKRGQNVTFRCDPISEHNRLYWYRQTLGQGPEFLTYFQNEAQLEKSRLLSDRFSAERPKGSFSTLEIQRTEQGDSAMYLCASSHGRAVQETQYFGPGTRLLVL.

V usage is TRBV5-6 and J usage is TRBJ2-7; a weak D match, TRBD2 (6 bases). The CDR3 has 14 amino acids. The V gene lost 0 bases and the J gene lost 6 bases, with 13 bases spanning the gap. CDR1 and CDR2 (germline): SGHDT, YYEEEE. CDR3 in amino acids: CASSLGSGPSEQYV. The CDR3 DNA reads TGTGCCAGCAGCTTGGGTAGCGGCCCATCCGAGCAGTACGTC.

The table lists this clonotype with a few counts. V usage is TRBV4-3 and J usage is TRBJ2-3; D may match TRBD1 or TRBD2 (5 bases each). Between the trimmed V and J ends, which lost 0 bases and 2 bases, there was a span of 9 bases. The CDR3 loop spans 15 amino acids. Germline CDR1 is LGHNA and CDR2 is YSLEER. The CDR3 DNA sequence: TGCGCCAGCAGCCAAGACGGGGACCCCACAGATACGCAGTATTTT. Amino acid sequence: CASSQDGDPTDTQYF.

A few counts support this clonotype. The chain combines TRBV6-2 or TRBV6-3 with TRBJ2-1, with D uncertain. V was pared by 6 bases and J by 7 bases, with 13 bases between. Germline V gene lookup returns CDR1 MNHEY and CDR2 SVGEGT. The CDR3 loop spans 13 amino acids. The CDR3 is CASRAVGWNEQFF. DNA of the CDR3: TGTGCCAGCAGGGCCGTGGGGTGGAATGAGCAGTTCTTC.

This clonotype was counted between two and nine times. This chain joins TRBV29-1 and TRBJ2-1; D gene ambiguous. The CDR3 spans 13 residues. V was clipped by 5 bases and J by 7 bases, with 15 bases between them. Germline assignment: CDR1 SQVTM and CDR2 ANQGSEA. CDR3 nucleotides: TGCAGCGTTACCCCCCGGCACGGGAATGAGCAGTTCTTC. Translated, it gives CSVTPRHGNEQFF.

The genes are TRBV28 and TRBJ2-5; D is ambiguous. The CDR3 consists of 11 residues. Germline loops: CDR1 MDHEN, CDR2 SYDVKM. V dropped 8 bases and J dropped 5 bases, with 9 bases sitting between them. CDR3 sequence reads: CASGSLETQYF. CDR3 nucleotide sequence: TGTGCCAGCGGATCATTGGAGACCCAGTACTTC. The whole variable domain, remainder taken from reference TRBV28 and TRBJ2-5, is DVKVTQSSRYLVKRTGEKVFLECVQDMDHENMFWYRQDPGLGLRLIYFSYDVKMKEKGDIPEGYSVSREKKERFSLILESASTNQTSMYLCASGSLETQYFGPGTRLLVL.

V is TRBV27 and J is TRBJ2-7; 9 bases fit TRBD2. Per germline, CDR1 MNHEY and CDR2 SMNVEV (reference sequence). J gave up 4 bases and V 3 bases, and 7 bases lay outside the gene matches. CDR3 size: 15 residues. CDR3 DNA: TGTGCCAGCAGTTTTGGTAGCGGGAGTAAGTACGAGCAGTACTTC. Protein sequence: CASSFGSGSKYEQYF.

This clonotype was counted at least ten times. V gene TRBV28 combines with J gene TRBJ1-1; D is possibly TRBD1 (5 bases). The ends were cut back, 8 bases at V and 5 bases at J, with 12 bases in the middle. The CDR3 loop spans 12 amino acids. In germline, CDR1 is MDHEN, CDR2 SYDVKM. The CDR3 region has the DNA TGTGCCAGCCGGGCAGGGAGAACTGAAGCTTTCTTT. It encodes CASRAGRTEAFF.

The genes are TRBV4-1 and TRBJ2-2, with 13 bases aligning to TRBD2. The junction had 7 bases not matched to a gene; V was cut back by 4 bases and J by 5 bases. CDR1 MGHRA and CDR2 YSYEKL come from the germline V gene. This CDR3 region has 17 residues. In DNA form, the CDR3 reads TGCGCCAGCAGCCGCCCTTGGACTAGCGGGAGAACCGGGGAGCTGTTTTTT. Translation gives CASSRPWTSGRTGELFF.

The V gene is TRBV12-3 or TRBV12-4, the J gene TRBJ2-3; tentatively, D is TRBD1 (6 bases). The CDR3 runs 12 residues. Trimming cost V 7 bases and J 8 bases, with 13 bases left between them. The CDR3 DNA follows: TGTGCCAGCATCCCCCAAGGGGGTACGCAGTATTTT. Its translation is CASIPQGGTQYF.

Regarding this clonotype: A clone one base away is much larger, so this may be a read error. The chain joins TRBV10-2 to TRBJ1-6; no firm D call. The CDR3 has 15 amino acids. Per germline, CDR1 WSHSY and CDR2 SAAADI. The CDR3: CASSVGRHYNLPLHF. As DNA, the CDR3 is TGCGCCAGCAGTGTTGGCCGCCACTATAATTTACCCCTCCACTTT.

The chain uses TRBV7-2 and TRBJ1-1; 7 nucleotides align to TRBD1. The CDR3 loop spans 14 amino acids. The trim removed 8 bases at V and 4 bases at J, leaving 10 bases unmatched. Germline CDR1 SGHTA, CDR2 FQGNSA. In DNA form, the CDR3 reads TGTGCCAGCTGTTTCAGGGGGGGAACCACTGAAGCTTTCTTT. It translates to CASCFRGGTTEAFF.